These T cell receptor beta chains were read from a single sample in a study of T cell responses to AZD1222 COVID-19 vaccine. Profiled with immunoSEQ multiplex PCR; TCRdb holds only in-frame clones, not every one. The sample carries fewer than 120,000 clones, about 87% recorded once. This material consisted of peripheral blood, taken 28 days after the second AZD1222 dose. These receptors all stem from an adult who received the AZD1222 COVID-19 vaccine. CDR3s include the opening cysteine and the closing phenylalanine or tryptophan. D genes are given only for firm matches. Size is stated for part of the rows, as once, few or many counts, or as a class when the clone is expanded.

few	TRBV7-8	TRBJ1-5	TRBD1	TGTGCCAGCAGCTCAGGACAGGGTTCGCGCAATCAGCCCCAGCATTTT	CASSSGQGSRNQPQHF
NA	TRBV6-1	TRBJ2-6	NA	TGTGCCAGCAGTGAAGACAGCTCTGGGGCCAACGTCCTGACTTTC	CASSEDSSGANVLTF
once	TRBV2	TRBJ1-4	TRBD1	TGTGCCAGCCTCTGGACAGGGGGAGGTGAAAAACTGTTTTTT	CASLWTGGGEKLFF
once	TRBV6-5	TRBJ1-1	NA	TGTGCCAGCAGCCGAGCCCAGGGCACTGAAGCTTTCTTT	CASSRAQGTEAFF
once	TRBV30	TRBJ1-5	NA	TGTGCCTGGAGGGGTAATAGCAATCAGCCCCAGCATTTT	CAWRGNSNQPQHF
NA	TRBV5-1	TRBJ1-2	NA	TGCGCCAGCAGCTTGGTACCTGGGAACAACTATGGCTACACCTTC	CASSLVPGNNYGYTF
NA	TRBV5-1	TRBJ1-1	NA	TGCGCCAGCAGACCAGAGTGGGGCACTGAAGCTTTCTTT	CASRPEWGTEAFF
NA	TRBV28	TRBJ2-7	TRBD2	TGTGCCAGCAGTGTAGCGGGAAGGAGGGAGCAGTACTTC	CASSVAGRREQYF
NA	TRBV2	TRBJ2-5	TRBD1	TGTGCCAGCAGGCCTGCCGACAGGGGAGAGACCCAGTACTTC	CASRPADRGETQYF
NA	TRBV28	TRBJ1-2	NA	TGTGCCAGCAGTGGGAACTATGGCTACACCTTC	CASSGNYGYTF
once	TRBV30	TRBJ1-4	NA	TGTGCCTGGAGGGATCCTCACACGGGAATTAATGAAAAACTGTTTTTT	CAWRDPHTGINEKLFF
NA	TRBV28	TRBJ2-1	NA	TGTGCCAGCAGTTTGGACGTCTCCTACAATGAGCAGTTCTTC	CASSLDVSYNEQFF
NA	TRBV6-5	TRBJ1-4	NA	TGTGCCAGCAGTTACTCCAGGGCCACTAATGAAAAACTGTTTTTT	CASSYSRATNEKLFF
NA	TRBV28	TRBJ1-1	NA	TGTGCCAGCAGTTTAACGGGGGCGAGAGCTTTCTTT	CASSLTGARAFF
NA	TRBV6-5	TRBJ1-4	NA	TGTGCCAGCAGTTACTCGGGACGCGAAAGTGGTGAAAAACTGTTTTTT	CASSYSGRESGEKLFF
NA	TRBV12-2	TRBJ1-1	NA	TGTGCAAGTCGCTCCTGTGACAGGATGAACACTGAAGCTTTCTTT	CASRSCDRMNTEAFF
NA	TRBV12-3/TRBV12-4	TRBJ2-5	NA	TGTGCCAGCAGTTTAAACGCCCAAGAGACCCAGTACTTC	CASSLNAQETQYF
few	TRBV9	TRBJ1-3	NA	TGTGCCAGCAGCGTAGCCGGTCCCCAGGGGACTGGAAACACCATATATTTT	CASSVAGPQGTGNTIYF
once	TRBV10-3	TRBJ1-4	TRBD1	TGTGCCATCAGTGCGCCAGAACAGGGGGAAAAACTGTTTTTT	CAISAPEQGEKLFF
NA	TRBV19	TRBJ1-5	TRBD1	TGTGCCAGTAGTATATACAGGGGATATCAGCCCCAGCATTTT	CASSIYRGYQPQHF
NA	TRBV2	TRBJ1-2	NA	TGTGCCAGCAATGCAGGCCTTCACTACACCTTC	CASNAGLHYTF
once	TRBV27	TRBJ2-7	TRBD1	TGTGCCAGCAGTTTAATGGGGGACAGTGCTCCTTACGAGCAGTACTTC	CASSLMGDSAPYEQYF
few	TRBV19	TRBJ2-3	TRBD2	TGTGCCAGTAGCCTAGCGGGAAGCCCTCCCGCAGATACGCAGTATTTT	CASSLAGSPPADTQYF
NA	TRBV24-1	TRBJ1-5	TRBD1	TGTGCCACCAGTGATAGGGGGGGGACAGGGAACAATCAGCCCCAGCATTTT	CATSDRGGTGNNQPQHF
NA	TRBV6-5	TRBJ1-5	NA	TGTGCCAGCAAGGTAGGGCAGTCGAGCAATCAGCCCCAGCATTTT	CASKVGQSSNQPQHF
NA	TRBV30	TRBJ1-4	TRBD1	TGTGCCTGGAGTGTACTAGTTGGGACAGGGGAAAAACTGTTTTTT	CAWSVLVGTGEKLFF
NA	TRBV27	TRBJ1-4	NA	TGTGCCAGCAGTGCGACAGCGCCAGCAACTAATGAAAAACTGTTTTTT	CASSATAPATNEKLFF
NA	TRBV4-1	TRBJ2-7	TRBD1	TGCGCCAGCAGCCAACCTACGTCTGGGGACAGGGGGCGTCGACAGTACTTC	CASSQPTSGDRGRRQYF
NA	TRBV19	TRBJ1-2	NA	TGTGCCACCAGATTTGGAGGGATGGGAATGAACTATGGCTACACCTTC	CATRFGGMGMNYGYTF
NA	TRBV7-6	TRBJ2-7	NA	TGTGCCAGCAGCCCTAGATATCAGACAAGGAGGGGGTACGAGCAGTACTTC	CASSPRYQTRRGYEQYF
NA	TRBV27	TRBJ1-2	TRBD1	TGTGCCAGCAGTCTAAAAACAGGGGCGGGCTACACCTTC	CASSLKTGAGYTF
NA	TRBV5-6	TRBJ1-5	NA	TGTGCCAGCAGCTTGGCAGGGTGGTCAAGCAACAATCAGCCCCAGCATTTT	CASSLAGWSSNNQPQHF
few	TRBV5-4	TRBJ1-2	NA	TGTGCCAGCAGCTTGTCTACGGGTTCCTATGGCTACACCTTC	CASSLSTGSYGYTF
NA	TRBV3-1/TRBV3-2	TRBJ2-3	NA	TGTGCCAGCAGCCGGCAAAGCACAGATACGCAGTATTTT	CASSRQSTDTQYF
NA	TRBV21-1	TRBJ2-2	NA	TGTGCCAGCAGCAAAAAGGGGGGACAGCCCCCGACCGGGGAGCTGTTTTTT	CASSKKGGQPPTGELFF
once	TRBV12-3/TRBV12-4	TRBJ1-2	NA	TGTGCCAGCACCCGGGCAGGGGAAGGCTACACCTTC	CASTRAGEGYTF
NA	TRBV6-4	TRBJ2-2	TRBD2	TGTGCCAGCAGTGGGACTAGCGGGGACACCGGGGAGCTGTTTTTT	CASSGTSGDTGELFF
NA	TRBV3-1/TRBV3-2	TRBJ1-5	NA	TGTGCCAGCAGCCAAGGGGCCCCTAGCAATCAGCCCCAGCATTTT	CASSQGAPSNQPQHF
NA	TRBV19	TRBJ2-1	TRBD2	TGTGCCAGTGGGACTAGCGGGAGGGGTGAGCAGTTCTTC	CASGTSGRGEQFF
few	TRBV28	TRBJ1-2	NA	TGTGCCACCCGGGGGGACAACTATGGCTACACCTTC	CATRGDNYGYTF
NA	TRBV27	TRBJ1-1	NA	TGTGCCAGCAGTGATTTGGGTATGAACACTGAAGCTTTCTTT	CASSDLGMNTEAFF
NA	TRBV4-2	TRBJ2-1	TRBD2	TGTGCCAGCAGCCAAGAAGGGACTAGTCTCAATGAGCAGTTCTTC	CASSQEGTSLNEQFF
once	TRBV6-5	TRBJ1-1	NA	TGTGCCAGCAGTTACCTAAGACAGGATACTGAAGCTTTCTTT	CASSYLRQDTEAFF
NA	TRBV2	TRBJ1-4	NA	TGTGCCAGCAGCGGTCAGGGTGGGTTGAATGAAAAACTGTTTTTT	CASSGQGGLNEKLFF
NA	TRBV30	TRBJ1-1	NA	TGTGCCTGGGTTACAGGGAGAGGGCAGACTGAAGCTTTCTTT	CAWVTGRGQTEAFF
NA	TRBV5-1	TRBJ2-7	NA	TGCGCCAGCAGAAGGGGGATAGCGGGTTCTGACGAGCAGTACTTC	CASRRGIAGSDEQYF
NA	TRBV5-1	TRBJ1-4	NA	TGCGCCAGCAGCTTGGTTGGGACGGTAAATGAAAAACTGTTTTTT	CASSLVGTVNEKLFF
few	TRBV30	TRBJ1-1	NA	TGTGCCTGGAACGCTTCATCGACTGAAGCTTTCTTT	CAWNASSTEAFF
NA	TRBV6-6	TRBJ1-3	NA	TGTGCCAGCAGCCCCGGACAGTCGAATTCTGGAAACACCATATATTTT	CASSPGQSNSGNTIYF
NA	TRBV10-3	TRBJ2-2	NA	TGTGCCACCCGAAAGACAGCCACCGGGGAGCTGTTTTTT	CATRKTATGELFF
NA	TRBV20-1	TRBJ1-2	NA	TGCAGTGCGCATCAGGGGTATGGCTACACCTTC	CSAHQGYGYTF